The present T cell receptor (beta chain) was sequenced within a study of cytotoxic CD8 clonotypes in ibrutinib-treated CLL. Only in-frame clones appear in the TCRdb table, and some are missing; sequencing was by immunoSEQ multiplex PCR. This table holds about 130,000 clones, less than 90% found once. This TCR was sampled from a human donor with chronic lymphocytic leukemia. The material was PBMCs, obtained after 24 months of ibrutinib treatment.

The CDR3 region is CASSPSSGVGLGNEQFF. The DNA for the CDR3 is TGTGCCAGCTCACCATCGTCGGGGGTAGGTTTGGGGAATGAGCAGTTCTTC. This chain links TRBV18 with TRBJ2-1; the D gene is possibly TRBD2 (6 bases). Per germline, CDR1 KGHSH and CDR2 LQKENI. Trimming left V 2 bases short and J 7 bases short, with 21 bases between. CDR3 length: 17 residues.